These 13 T cell receptor beta chains share one sample of origin, sequenced in a study of human T cells and chemical hapten exposure. TCRdb itself ran the RACE reads through MiXCR, one entry per CDR3 protein. The sample records nearly 80,000 distinct CDR3 sequences, about a tenth being singletons. Regarding time point: patch test 1, 2 weeks after DPC sensitization. The treatment denotes: therapeutic diphenylcyclopropenone sensitization with weekly scalp DPC. The sample here was whole blood, taken in connection with sensitization to the hapten diphenylcyclopropenone (DPC). The source of these receptors is a woman between 50 and 59 years old with alopecia areata. Some clones in this sample may be carry-over from other donors' samples.

The table lists this clonotype with a few counts. CDR3 coding DNA: TGTGCCAGCACTCGGTCGGGGATGAACACTGAAGCTTTCTTT. This gives the protein CASTRSGMNTEAFF. V gene TRBV12-3 or TRBV12-4 combines with J gene TRBJ1-1; D ambiguous. CDR3 size: 14 residues. Trimming left V 7 bases short and J 0 bases short, with 12 bases between.

This clonotype appeared many times. V is TRBV7-2 and J is TRBJ2-2; D gene unclear. CDR1 SGHTA and CDR2 FQGNSA come from the germline V gene. The CDR3 sequence is 14 residues long. V lost 5 bases to trimming and J lost 5 bases, with 12 bases between them. The CDR3 DNA is TGTGCCAGCAGCACCTGGGCCGGGACCGGGGAGCTGTTTTTT. This encodes CASSTWAGTGELFF.

Only a few counts were recorded for this clonotype. The CDR3 DNA sequence: TGCAGTGCTGAAACTCCGACAGGGACCTATACGCAGTATTTT. It encodes CSAETPTGTYTQYF. The chain joins TRBV20-1 to TRBJ2-3; TRBD1 agrees at 7 bases. CDR3 length: 14 amino acids. The J segment lost 7 bases and the V segment lost 5 bases, leaving 12 bases of the junction unmatched. CDR1 is DFQATT and CDR2 is SNEGSKA in the germline V gene (reference sequence).

This clonotype was seen only a few times. The gene calls are TRBV7-8 and TRBJ2-1, with no clear D. CDR1 and CDR2 from the germline V gene are SGHVS and FQNEAQ. This CDR3 is built from 12 residues. The V and J ends lost 4 bases and 6 bases respectively, with 7 bases between them. The CDR3 sequence: CASSSMGNEQFF. The CDR3 bases are TGTGCCAGCAGCTCTATGGGCAATGAGCAGTTCTTC.

The V gene is TRBV29-1, the J gene TRBJ2-7; maybe TRBD2 (5 bases). Trimming stripped 7 bases from V and 2 bases from J, with 27 bases between. This CDR3 has 17 residues. CDR1 SQVTM and CDR2 ANQGSEA come from the germline V gene. The CDR3 DNA sequence: TGCAGCGCAACTGGTGGGGTCCTTAGAGAGAGGGCCTACGAGCAGTACTTC. Translating gives CSATGGVLRERAYEQYF.

In its sample, this clonotype was seen a few times. The rearrangement links TRBV6-2 or TRBV6-3 to TRBJ1-4; possibly TRBD1 for D (5 bases). Per the germline V gene, CDR1 is MNHEY and CDR2 is SVGEGT. V shed 0 bases and J shed 8 bases, with 16 bases lying between them. CDR3 length equals 16 residues. The CDR3 coding sequence is TGTGCCAGCAGTTACTCGACAGTGACCAGGGAAGAAAAACTGTTTTTT. Translated: CASSYSTVTREEKLFF.

This clonotype was observed a few times. This chain links TRBV20-1 with TRBJ2-7; 11 positions agree with TRBD2. After removal of 3 bases from V and 2 bases from J, the junction contained 6 bases not matched to a gene. Germline V CDR1 and CDR2: DFQATT, SNEGSKA (reference sequence). The CDR3 has 15 residues. CDR3 DNA sequence: TGCAGTGCTAGGGAGATGGGACTAGCGGCCTACGAGCAGTACTTC. It encodes CSAREMGLAAYEQYF.

In its sample, this clonotype was seen many times. The rearrangement links TRBV7-6 to TRBJ2-1, with 13 bases fitting TRBD2. CDR3 length equals 20 residues. The V gene end was trimmed by 1 base and the J gene end by 9 bases; junction bases not matched to a gene: 18. Germline V gives CDR1 SGHVS, CDR2 FNYEAQ. The CDR3 bases are TGTGCCAGCAGCTTAGACCCTGGACTAGCGGGAGCCAAAGGTGGAGGTGAGCAGTTCTTC. It codes for CASSLDPGLAGAKGGGEQFF.

The chain carries TRBV10-1 and TRBJ2-7; 9 nucleotides align to TRBD2. After removal of 5 bases from V and 6 bases from J, the junction contained 5 bases not matched to a gene. This CDR3 is 13 amino acids long. Germline assignment: CDR1 WNHNN and CDR2 SYGVQD (reference sequence). The CDR3 loop reads CASSSGLATEQYF. The CDR3 nucleotides read TGCGCCAGCAGTTCGGGACTAGCAACCGAGCAGTACTTC.

This clonotype came up many times. The rearrangement uses TRBV29-1 and TRBJ2-7; D perhaps matches TRBD2 (6 bases). V was trimmed by 6 bases and J by 5 bases, leaving 14 bases between them. The CDR3 runs to 12 residues. CDR1 is SQVTM and CDR2 is ANQGSEA in the germline V gene. The CDR3 DNA is TGCAGCGTCGGCGGAGGGTACGACGAGCAGTACTTC. Residues: CSVGGGYDEQYF.

This clonotype was recorded a few times. The chain employs TRBV10-3 and TRBJ1-6, with 7 bases aligning to TRBD1. CDR1 is ENHRY and CDR2 is SYGVKD in the germline V gene. V lost 4 bases to trimming and J lost 5 bases; unmatched junction nucleotides: 5. The CDR3 is 15 residues long. In DNA, the CDR3 is TGTGCCATCAGTGGGGGTGGGACAGATAATTCACCCCTCCACTTT. Its translation is CAISGGGTDNSPLHF.

This clonotype was seen at least ten times. This chain links TRBV20-1 with TRBJ1-5; D is undetermined. The V end was cut by 3 bases, the J end by 1 base, with 4 bases between. This CDR3 region has 12 residues. CDR1 and CDR2 (germline): DFQATT, SNEGSKA (reference sequence). This chain's CDR3 is CSARRSNQPQHF. CDR3 DNA sequence: TGCAGTGCTAGGCGGAGCAATCAGCCCCAGCATTTT.

The rearrangement links TRBV19 to TRBJ1-1; a possible D gene is TRBD1 (6 bases). Germline V CDR1 and CDR2: LNHDA, SQIVND (reference sequence). V was pared by 3 bases and J by 6 bases, with 8 bases between. This CDR3 is built from 12 residues. This CDR3 is CASSMGGPEAFF. CDR3 DNA: TGTGCCAGTAGTATGGGGGGGCCTGAAGCTTTCTTT.